A single T cell receptor beta chain is shown here with its context. Original methodology: From reference gene primer amplification, estimates of nucleated cell counts were derived. Method: immunoSEQ multiplex PCR; TCRdb's copy keeps in-frame clones and lacks some. Clonal size and the V and J genes are those of that table, whereas D and trimming came from the DNA. The sample consists of about 370,000 clones, more than 80% of them appearing once. Cohorts were based on clinical histories the participants reported. This entry is derived from a study of blood T cell repertoires in COVID-19. As for the study in general: The analysed material was cDNA or gDNA that came from T cells, B-cell-depleted T cells, or PBMCs.

The CDR3 length is 11 residues. Germline V lookup: CDR1 MDHEN, CDR2 SYDVKM. V lost 7 bases, J lost 6 bases, and 10 bases lay in between. The TCR comes from a man aged 18 to 30 who had recovered from COVID-19. The J gene is TRBJ2-7, the V gene TRBV28; tentatively, D is TRBD2 (5 bases). The sample consisted of PBMCs or T cells enriched from blood (not recorded which). CDR3 nucleotides: TGTGCCAGCACGGGGTACGGCGAGCAGTACTTC. It translates to CASTGYGEQYF.